What follows is one T cell receptor (beta chain) and its context. This CDR3 has 14 amino acids. V dropped 6 bases and J dropped 1; count of bases not matched to a gene: 4. Per germline, CDR1 MNHEY and CDR2 SVGAGI. Libraries were prepared by immunoSEQ multiplex PCR; TCRdb keeps only in-frame clonotypes and omits some of them. The sample contains about 7,100 clones, around 90% of which appear only once. The record originates from a study of somatic mutations in cytotoxic T cells in rheumatoid arthritis. The rearrangement uses TRBV6-5 and TRBJ2-7; 9 bases are shared with TRBD1. Specimen: CD8+ T cells sorted from blood. The source of this sequence is a man aged 35 to 55 with rheumatoid arthritis. CDR3 DNA sequence: TGTGCCAGCAGCTCCGGGACAGGGTCCTACGAGCAGTACTTC. This sequence encodes CASSSGTGSYEQYF.